The rows below give T cell receptor beta chains drawn from one sample of a study of blood T cell repertoires in COVID-19. Method: immunoSEQ multiplex PCR; TCRdb's copy keeps in-frame clones and lacks some. The repertoire consists of about 170,000 clones, with more than 65% occurring once and the leading ten covering more than 9%. The sample consisted of peripheral blood. These receptors all come from an elderly woman with active or convalescent COVID-19. Both conserved end residues are part of each CDR3. The D gene is left open where the match is weak. For some rows the clone size is stated as once, few or many, or as a class when expanded; others skip it.

- - TRBJ1-1 TRBV2 TGTGCCAGCGTCCCGGAGGCAGAAGCTTTCTTT CASVPEAEAFF
- TRBD2 TRBJ2-1 TRBV9 TGTGCCAGCAGCGTAGTCGGGACTAGCTTAAATGAGCAGTTCTTC CASSVVGTSLNEQFF
- - TRBJ1-2 TRBV30 TGTGCCTGGAGTGTGGGGGGAAGGAACTATGGCTACACCTTC CAWSVGGRNYGYTF
- - TRBJ2-3 TRBV19 TGTGCCAGTTCGTTGGCAGGGAAAACAGATACGCAGTATTTT CASSLAGKTDTQYF
- TRBD1 TRBJ2-1 TRBV5-1 TGCGCCAGCAGCTTGCAGGGGGAGATCAATGAGCAGTTCTTC CASSLQGEINEQFF
- TRBD1 TRBJ1-1 TRBV7-9 TGTGCCAGCAGCTTGTCCCGGGACAGGGTATTCAAGAACACTGAAGCTTTCTTT CASSLSRDRVFKNTEAFF
- TRBD1 TRBJ2-4 TRBV6-2/TRBV6-3 TGTGCCAGCAGTGACCCGGGACAGGGGGCCCTTTCCCAGTACTTC CASSDPGQGALSQYF
- TRBD1 TRBJ2-2 TRBV7-9 TGTGCCAGCAGCTCGACAGGGGGCGGTGGAGGGGAGCTGTTTTTT CASSSTGGGGGELFF
- - TRBJ1-1 TRBV4-1 TGCGCCAGCAGCCAAGAAGGCAAAGGAGGGCAGTTTAAGGCTTTCTTT CASSQEGKGGQFKAFF
- TRBD1 TRBJ1-2 TRBV18 TGTGCCAGCTCACCAGGGACAGGGGACTATGGCTACACCTTC CASSPGTGDYGYTF
few - TRBJ1-2 TRBV10-2 TGCGCCAGCAGCGTCGACAGAGATAACTATGGCTACACCTTC CASSVDRDNYGYTF
- - TRBJ2-5 TRBV14 TGTGCCAGCAGCCTCCGGGACAACTTATGGGGTTACCAAGAGACCCAGTACTTC CASSLRDNLWGYQETQYF
- TRBD1 TRBJ1-3 TRBV5-4 TGTGCCAGCAGCTTAGTAGGGGGCACGCCTGGAAACACCATATATTTT CASSLVGGTPGNTIYF
- TRBD1 TRBJ1-2 TRBV27 TGTGCCAGCAGTCGACTCCAGGGGGCAAGTGGCTATGGCTACACCTTC CASSRLQGASGYGYTF
- - TRBJ1-6 TRBV28 TGTGCCAGCAGCCCTACCAGGGATTCACCCCTCCACTTT CASSPTRDSPLHF
- TRBD1 TRBJ1-6 TRBV30 TGTGCCTGGAGAGGGGGTTCAAGACAGGGTAATTCACCCCTCCACTTT CAWRGGSRQGNSPLHF
- - TRBJ2-1 TRBV6-4 TGTGCCAGCAGTGCCGGACTACTGTACAATGAGCAGTTCTTC CASSAGLLYNEQFF
once TRBD1 TRBJ1-1 TRBV27 TGTGCCAGCAGTTTACAGGGGGCCTTCACTGAAGCTTTCTTT CASSLQGAFTEAFF
- - TRBJ1-1 TRBV30 TGTGCCTGGAAGGGGGATGATTCGTGGAGAGCTTTCTTT CAWKGDDSWRAFF
- TRBD2 TRBJ2-1 TRBV10-3 TGTGCCATCAGTGGGGGACTAGCGGGAAATGAGCAGTTCTTC CAISGGLAGNEQFF
- - TRBJ1-4 TRBV5-1 TGCGCCAGCAGCCTCGGGGGGACAAATGAAAAACTGTTTTTT CASSLGGTNEKLFF
- - TRBJ2-2 TRBV28 TGTGCCAGCAGTCCTACAGGGACGAACACCGGGGAGCTGTTTTTT CASSPTGTNTGELFF
- - TRBJ2-7 TRBV7-8 TGTGCCAGCAGCTTTCCCGGGAGCGAGCAGTACTTC CASSFPGSEQYF
- - TRBJ1-1 TRBV11-2 TGTGCCAGCAGCTTAGGATCAGGGCAGGGCACTGAAGCTTTCTTT CASSLGSGQGTEAFF
- TRBD1 TRBJ2-1 TRBV29-1 TGCAGCGTTGAAGAACCCGTGAACAGGGGGCCTTACAATGAGCAGTTCTTC CSVEEPVNRGPYNEQFF
- - TRBJ2-1 TRBV5-5 TGTGCCAGCAGCTTGTTCGGAGGGACCTCCTACAATGAGCAGTTCTTC CASSLFGGTSYNEQFF
- TRBD1 TRBJ1-5 TRBV3-1/TRBV3-2 TGTGCCAGCAGCCGACAGGGGGAGGCGGTTCAGCCCCAGCATTTT CASSRQGEAVQPQHF
- - TRBJ1-5 TRBV27 TGTGCCAGCATAAGCAATCAGCCCCAGCATTTT CASISNQPQHF
- - TRBJ2-7 TRBV11-2 TGTGCCAGCAGCTTAGTCGGGGGGCCCCTCTCATACGAGCAGTACTTC CASSLVGGPLSYEQYF
- - TRBJ2-5 TRBV5-1 TGCGCCAGCAGCTCCTACGGTGAGACCCAGTACTTC CASSSYGETQYF
- TRBD1 TRBJ2-7 TRBV12-3/TRBV12-4 TGTGCCAGCAGTTCCCGGGACAGGTACGAGCAGTACTTC CASSSRDRYEQYF
- - TRBJ1-1 TRBV20-1 TGCAGGGAACAGGGCGGGGCTTTCTTT CREQGGAFF
- - TRBJ1-5 TRBV28 TGTGCCAGCAGTACACAGGGTAGGGGCAATCAGCCCCAGCATTTT CASSTQGRGNQPQHF
once - TRBJ1-6 TRBV5-1 TGCGCCAGCAGCTTGGGATGGGAGGATTCACCCCTCCACTTT CASSLGWEDSPLHF
- - TRBJ1-1 TRBV5-6 TGTGCCAGCAGCACCCAGGGGCGGAACACTGAAGCTTTCTTT CASSTQGRNTEAFF
- - TRBJ1-5 TRBV10-3 TGTGCCATCAGGACAGACAATCAGCCCCAGCATTTT CAIRTDNQPQHF
- TRBD1 TRBJ1-5 TRBV19 TGTGCCAGCCATCGGACAGGGGGCGTGGGCAATCAGCCCCAGCATTTT CASHRTGGVGNQPQHF
- - TRBJ1-2 TRBV28 TGTGCCAGCAGTTCACAGGGCTACACCTTC CASSSQGYTF
- - TRBJ1-1 TRBV18 TGTGCCAGCTCACCACCGACAGCCAACACTGAAGCTTTCTTT CASSPPTANTEAFF